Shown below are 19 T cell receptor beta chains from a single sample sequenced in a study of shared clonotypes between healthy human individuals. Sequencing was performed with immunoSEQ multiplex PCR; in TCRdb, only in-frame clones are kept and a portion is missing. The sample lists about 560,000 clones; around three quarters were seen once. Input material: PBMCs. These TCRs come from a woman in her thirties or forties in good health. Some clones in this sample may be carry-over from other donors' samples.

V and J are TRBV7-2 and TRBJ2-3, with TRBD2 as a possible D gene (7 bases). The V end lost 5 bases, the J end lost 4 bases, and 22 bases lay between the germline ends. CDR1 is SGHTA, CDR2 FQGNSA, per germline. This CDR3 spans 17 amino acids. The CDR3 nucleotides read TGTGCCAGCAGCCAACATAGGGGGAGGGGCGCCCCAGATACGCAGTATTTT. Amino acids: CASSQHRGRGAPDTQYF.

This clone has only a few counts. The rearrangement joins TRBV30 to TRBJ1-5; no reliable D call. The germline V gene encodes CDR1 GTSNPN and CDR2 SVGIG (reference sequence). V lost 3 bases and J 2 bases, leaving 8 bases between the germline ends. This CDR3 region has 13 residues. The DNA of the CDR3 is TGTGCCTGGAGCTTGGTTGGCAATCAGCCCCAGCATTTT. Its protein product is CAWSLVGNQPQHF.

The CDR3 DNA follows: TGTGCCAGCAGTACTACGCCGAGGGGGGCTGAAGCTTTCTTT. This translates into CASSTTPRGAEAFF. The genes are TRBV6-5 and TRBJ1-1, with D possibly being TRBD1 (6 bases). The ends were cut back, 5 bases at V and 6 bases at J, with 16 bases in the middle. This CDR3 is 14 amino acids long. Germline values: CDR1 MNHEY, CDR2 SVGAGI.

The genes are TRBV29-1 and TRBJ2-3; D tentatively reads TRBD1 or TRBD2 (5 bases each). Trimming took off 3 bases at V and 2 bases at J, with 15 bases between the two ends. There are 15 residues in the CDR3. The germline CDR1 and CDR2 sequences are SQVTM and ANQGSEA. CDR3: CSVDREQGATDTQYF. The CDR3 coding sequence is TGCAGCGTTGATAGGGAGCAAGGGGCCACAGATACGCAGTATTTT.

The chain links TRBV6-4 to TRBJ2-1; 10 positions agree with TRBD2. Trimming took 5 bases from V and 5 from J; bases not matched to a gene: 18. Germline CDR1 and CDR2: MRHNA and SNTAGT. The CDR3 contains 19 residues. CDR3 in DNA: TGTGCCAGCAGTCTCCCGCGGGCAGCGGGAGGGCCTTCGCACAATGAGCAGTTCTTC. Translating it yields CASSLPRAAGGPSHNEQFF.

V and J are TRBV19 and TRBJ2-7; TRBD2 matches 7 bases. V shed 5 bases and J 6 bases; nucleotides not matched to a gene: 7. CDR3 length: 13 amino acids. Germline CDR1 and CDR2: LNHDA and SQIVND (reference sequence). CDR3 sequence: CASSPAGEGEQYF. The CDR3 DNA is TGTGCCAGTAGTCCGGCGGGAGAGGGCGAGCAGTACTTC.

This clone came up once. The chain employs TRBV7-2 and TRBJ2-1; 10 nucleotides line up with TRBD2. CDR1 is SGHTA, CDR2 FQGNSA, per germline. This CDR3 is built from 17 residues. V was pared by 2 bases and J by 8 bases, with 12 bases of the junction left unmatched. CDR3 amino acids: CASSLSGRARFKDEQFF. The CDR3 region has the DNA TGTGCCAGCAGCTTAAGCGGGAGGGCAAGGTTTAAGGATGAGCAGTTCTTC.

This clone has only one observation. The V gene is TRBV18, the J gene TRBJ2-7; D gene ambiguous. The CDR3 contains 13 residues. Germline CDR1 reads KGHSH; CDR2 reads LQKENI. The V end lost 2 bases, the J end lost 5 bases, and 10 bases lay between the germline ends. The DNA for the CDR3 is TGTGCCAGCTCACCAGGGTCCGGCGACGAGCAGTACTTC. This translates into CASSPGSGDEQYF.

This CDR3 is CASSLPPGELFF. The CDR3 nucleotides read TGCGCCAGCAGCCTCCCCCCCGGGGAGCTGTTTTTT. The chain recombines TRBV4-3 with TRBJ2-2, with D unresolved. The CDR3 covers 12 residues. Germline loops: CDR1 LGHNA, CDR2 YSLEER. The V end lost 4 bases, the J end lost 6 bases, and 6 bases lay between the germline ends.

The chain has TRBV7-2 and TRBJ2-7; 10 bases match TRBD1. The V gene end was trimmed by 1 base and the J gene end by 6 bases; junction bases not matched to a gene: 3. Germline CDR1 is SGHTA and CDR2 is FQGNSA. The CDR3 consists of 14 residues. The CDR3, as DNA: TGTGCCAGCAGCTTAGGGGGACAGGGGAGCGAGCAGTACTTC. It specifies CASSLGGQGSEQYF.

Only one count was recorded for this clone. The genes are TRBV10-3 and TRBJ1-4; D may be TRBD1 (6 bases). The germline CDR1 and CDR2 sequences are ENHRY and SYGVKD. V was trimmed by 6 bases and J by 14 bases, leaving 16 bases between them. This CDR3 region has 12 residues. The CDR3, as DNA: TGTGCCATCAGCCAACAGGGTCGGGGGCTGTTTTTT. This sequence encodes CAISQQGRGLFF.

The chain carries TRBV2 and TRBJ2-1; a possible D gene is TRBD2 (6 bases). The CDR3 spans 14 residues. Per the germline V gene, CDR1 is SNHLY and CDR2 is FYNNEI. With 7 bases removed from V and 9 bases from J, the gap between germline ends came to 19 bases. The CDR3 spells CASTLARVEGEQFF. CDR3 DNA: TGTGCCAGCACCCTAGCGAGGGTCGAGGGTGAGCAGTTCTTC.

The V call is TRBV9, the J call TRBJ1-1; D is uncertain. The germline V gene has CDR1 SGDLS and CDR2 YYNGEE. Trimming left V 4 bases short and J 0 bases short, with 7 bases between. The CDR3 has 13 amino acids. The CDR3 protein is CASSQLMNTEAFF. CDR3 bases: TGTGCCAGCAGCCAACTCATGAACACTGAAGCTTTCTTT.

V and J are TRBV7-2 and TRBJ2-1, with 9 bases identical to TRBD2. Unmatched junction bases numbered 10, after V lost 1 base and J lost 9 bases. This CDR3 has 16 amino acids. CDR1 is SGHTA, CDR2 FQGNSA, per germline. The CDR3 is CASSLGFGLAIGEQFF. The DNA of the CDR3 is TGTGCCAGCAGCTTAGGGTTTGGACTAGCGATCGGTGAGCAGTTCTTC.

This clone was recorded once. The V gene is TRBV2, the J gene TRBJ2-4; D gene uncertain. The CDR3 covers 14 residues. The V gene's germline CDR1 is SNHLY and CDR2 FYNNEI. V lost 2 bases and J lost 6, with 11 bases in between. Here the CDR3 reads CASSERTPGNIQYF. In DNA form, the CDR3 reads TGTGCCAGCAGTGAAAGGACCCCAGGAAACATTCAGTACTTC.

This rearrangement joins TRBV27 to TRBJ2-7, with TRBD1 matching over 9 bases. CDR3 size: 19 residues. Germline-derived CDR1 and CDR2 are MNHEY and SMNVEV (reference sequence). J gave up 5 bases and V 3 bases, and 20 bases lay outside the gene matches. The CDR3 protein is CASSFRGDRANPLANEQYF. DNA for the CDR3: TGTGCCAGCAGTTTTCGTGGGGACAGGGCCAACCCATTAGCTAACGAGCAGTACTTC.

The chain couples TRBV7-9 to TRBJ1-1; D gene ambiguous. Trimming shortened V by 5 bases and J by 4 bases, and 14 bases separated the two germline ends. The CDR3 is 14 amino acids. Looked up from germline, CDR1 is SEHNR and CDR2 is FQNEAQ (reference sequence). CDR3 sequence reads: CASSQRASSTEAFF. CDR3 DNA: TGTGCCAGCAGCCAGAGGGCTTCGAGCACTGAAGCTTTCTTT.

DNA for the CDR3: TGTGCCAGCAGCCCCAACAGGGGGACTGAAGCTTTCTTT. As protein: CASSPNRGTEAFF. The gene calls are TRBV14 and TRBJ1-1, with 8 bases identical to TRBD1. Unmatched junction bases numbered 3, after V lost 4 bases and J lost 5 bases. Germline values: CDR1 SGHDN, CDR2 FVKESK. CDR3 size: 13 residues.

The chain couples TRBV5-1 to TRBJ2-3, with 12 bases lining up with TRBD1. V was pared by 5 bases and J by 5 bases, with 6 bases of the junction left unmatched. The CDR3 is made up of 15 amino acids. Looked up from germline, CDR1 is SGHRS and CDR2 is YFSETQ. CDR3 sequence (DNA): TGCGCCAGCAGACTCGGGACAGGGGGCCAAGATACGCAGTATTTT. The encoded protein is CASRLGTGGQDTQYF. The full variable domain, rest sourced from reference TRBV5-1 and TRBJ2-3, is KAGVTQTPRYLIKTRGQQVTLSCSPISGHRSVSWYQQTPGQGLQFLFEYFSETQRNKGNFPGRFSGRQFSNSRSEMNVSTLELGDSALYLCASRLGTGGQDTQYFGPGTRLTVL.